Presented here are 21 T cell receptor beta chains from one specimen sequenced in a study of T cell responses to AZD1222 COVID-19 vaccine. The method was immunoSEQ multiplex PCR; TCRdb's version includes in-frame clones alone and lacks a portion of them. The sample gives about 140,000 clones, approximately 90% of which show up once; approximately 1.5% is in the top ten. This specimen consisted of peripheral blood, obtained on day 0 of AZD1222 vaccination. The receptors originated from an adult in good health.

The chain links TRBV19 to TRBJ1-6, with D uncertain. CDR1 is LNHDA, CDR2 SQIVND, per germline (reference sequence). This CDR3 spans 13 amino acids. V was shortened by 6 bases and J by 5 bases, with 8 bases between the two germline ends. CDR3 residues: CASSSNHNSPLHF. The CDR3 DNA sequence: TGTGCCAGTAGCTCTAATCATAATTCACCCCTCCACTTT.

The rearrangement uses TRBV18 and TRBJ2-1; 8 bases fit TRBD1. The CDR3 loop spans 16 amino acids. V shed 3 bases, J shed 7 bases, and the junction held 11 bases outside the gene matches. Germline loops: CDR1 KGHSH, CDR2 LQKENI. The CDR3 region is CASSPHLPNRGNEQFF. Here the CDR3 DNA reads TGTGCCAGCTCACCTCACCTCCCGAACAGGGGGAATGAGCAGTTCTTC.

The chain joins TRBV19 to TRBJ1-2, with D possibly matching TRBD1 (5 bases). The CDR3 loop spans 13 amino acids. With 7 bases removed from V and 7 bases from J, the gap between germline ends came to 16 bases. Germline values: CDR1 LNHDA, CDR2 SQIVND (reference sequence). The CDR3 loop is CASTSQGWSGYTF. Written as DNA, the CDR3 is TGTGCCAGTACCTCGCAGGGCTGGAGTGGCTACACCTTC.

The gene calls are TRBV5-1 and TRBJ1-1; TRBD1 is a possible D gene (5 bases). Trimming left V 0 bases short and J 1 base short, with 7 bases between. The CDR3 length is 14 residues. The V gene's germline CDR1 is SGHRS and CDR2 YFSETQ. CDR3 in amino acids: CASSLGGENTEAFF. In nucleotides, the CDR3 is TGCGCCAGCAGCTTGGGAGGGGAGAACACTGAAGCTTTCTTT.

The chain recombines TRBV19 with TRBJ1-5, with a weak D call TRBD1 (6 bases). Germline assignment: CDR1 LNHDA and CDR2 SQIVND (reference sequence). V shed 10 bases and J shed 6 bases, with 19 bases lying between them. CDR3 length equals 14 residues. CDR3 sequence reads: CATNYEGGGQPQHF. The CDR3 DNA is TGTGCCACCAATTATGAGGGGGGGGGTCAGCCCCAGCATTTT.

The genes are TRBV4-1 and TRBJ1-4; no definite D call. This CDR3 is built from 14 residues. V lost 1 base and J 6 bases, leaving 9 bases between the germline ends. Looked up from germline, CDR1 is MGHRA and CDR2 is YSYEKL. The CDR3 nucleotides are TGCGCCAGCAGCCAAGCGAGTACAGATGAAAAACTGTTTTTT. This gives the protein CASSQASTDEKLFF.

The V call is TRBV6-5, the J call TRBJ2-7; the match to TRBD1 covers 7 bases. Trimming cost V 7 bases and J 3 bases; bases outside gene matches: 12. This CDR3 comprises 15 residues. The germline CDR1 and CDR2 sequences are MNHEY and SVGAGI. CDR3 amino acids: CASTPFVDRYYEQYF. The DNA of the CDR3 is TGTGCCAGCACGCCCTTCGTGGACAGGTACTACGAGCAGTACTTC.

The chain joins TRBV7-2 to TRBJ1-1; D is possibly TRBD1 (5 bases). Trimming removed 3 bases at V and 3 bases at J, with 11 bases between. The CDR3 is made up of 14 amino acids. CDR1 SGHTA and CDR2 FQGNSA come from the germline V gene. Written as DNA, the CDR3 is TGTGCCAGCAGCTTTGGCGGGACCCACACTGAAGCTTTCTTT. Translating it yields CASSFGGTHTEAFF.

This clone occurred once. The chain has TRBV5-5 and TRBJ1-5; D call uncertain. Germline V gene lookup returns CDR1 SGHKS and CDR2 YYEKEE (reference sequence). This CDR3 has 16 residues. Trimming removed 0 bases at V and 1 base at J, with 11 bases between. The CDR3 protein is CASSLGALGSNQPQHF. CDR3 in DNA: TGTGCCAGCAGCTTGGGTGCTCTGGGGAGCAATCAGCCCCAGCATTTT.

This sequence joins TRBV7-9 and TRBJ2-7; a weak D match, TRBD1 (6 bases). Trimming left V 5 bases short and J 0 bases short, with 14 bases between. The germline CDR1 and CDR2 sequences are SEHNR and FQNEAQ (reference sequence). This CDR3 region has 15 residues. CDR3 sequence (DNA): TGTGCCAGCAGCGGGCACAGGGATAGCTCCTACGAGCAGTACTTC. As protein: CASSGHRDSSYEQYF. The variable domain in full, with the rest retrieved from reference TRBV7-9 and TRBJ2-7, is DTGVSQNPRHKITKRGQNVTFRCDPISEHNRLYWYRQTLGQGPEFLTYFQNEAQLEKSRLLSDRFSAERPKGSFSTLEIQRTEQGDSAMYLCASSGHRDSSYEQYFGPGTRLTVT.

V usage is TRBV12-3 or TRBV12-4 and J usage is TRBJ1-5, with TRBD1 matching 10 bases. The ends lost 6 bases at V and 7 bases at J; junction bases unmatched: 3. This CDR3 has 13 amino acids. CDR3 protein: CASSRDRGQPQHF. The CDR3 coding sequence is TGTGCCAGCAGCCGGGACAGGGGCCAGCCCCAGCATTTT.

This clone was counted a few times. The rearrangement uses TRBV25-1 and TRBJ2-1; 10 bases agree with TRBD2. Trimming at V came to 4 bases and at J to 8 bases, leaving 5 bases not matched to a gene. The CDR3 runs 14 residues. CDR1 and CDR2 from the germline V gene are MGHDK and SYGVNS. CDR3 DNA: TGTGCCAGCAGTGGGGCTAGCGGGAGCGATGAGCAGTTCTTC. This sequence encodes CASSGASGSDEQFF.

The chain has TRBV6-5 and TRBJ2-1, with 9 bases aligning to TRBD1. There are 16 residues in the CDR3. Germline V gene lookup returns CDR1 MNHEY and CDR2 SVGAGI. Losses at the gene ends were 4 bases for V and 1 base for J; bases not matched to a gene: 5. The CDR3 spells CASSSTGGASYNEQFF. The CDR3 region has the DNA TGTGCCAGCAGTTCGACAGGGGGGGCTTCCTACAATGAGCAGTTCTTC.

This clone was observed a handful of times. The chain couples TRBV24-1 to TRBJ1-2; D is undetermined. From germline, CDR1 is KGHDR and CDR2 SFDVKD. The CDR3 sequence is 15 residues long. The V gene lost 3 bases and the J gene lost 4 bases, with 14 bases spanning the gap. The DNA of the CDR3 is TGTGCCACCAGTGATCCGACGGGAAAGGGCTATGGCTACACCTTC. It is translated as CATSDPTGKGYGYTF.

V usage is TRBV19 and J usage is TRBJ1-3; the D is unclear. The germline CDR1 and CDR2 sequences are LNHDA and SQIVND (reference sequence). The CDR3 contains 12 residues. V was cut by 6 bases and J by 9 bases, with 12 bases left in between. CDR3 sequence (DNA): TGTGCCAGTAGGAGAGGTCGGGGCACCATATATTTT. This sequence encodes CASRRGRGTIYF.

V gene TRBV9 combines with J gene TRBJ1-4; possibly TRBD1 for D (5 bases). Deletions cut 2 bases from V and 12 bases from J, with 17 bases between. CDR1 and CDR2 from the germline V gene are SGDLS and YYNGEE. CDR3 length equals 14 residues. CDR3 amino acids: CASSVIRDGGELFF. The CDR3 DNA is TGTGCCAGCAGCGTCATCAGGGACGGTGGGGAACTGTTTTTT.

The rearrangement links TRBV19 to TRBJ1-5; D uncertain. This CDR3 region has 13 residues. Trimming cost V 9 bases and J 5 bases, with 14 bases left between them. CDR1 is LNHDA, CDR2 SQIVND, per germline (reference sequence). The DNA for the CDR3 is TGTGCCAGCAGTTGGGCGGGCCATCAGCCCCAGCATTTT. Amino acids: CASSWAGHQPQHF.

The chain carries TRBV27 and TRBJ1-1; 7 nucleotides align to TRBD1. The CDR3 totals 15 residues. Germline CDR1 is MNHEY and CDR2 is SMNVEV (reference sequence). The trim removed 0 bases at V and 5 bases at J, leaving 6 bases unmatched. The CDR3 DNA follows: TGTGCCAGCAGTTTATCCCGGACAGGCTTGACTGAAGCTTTCTTT. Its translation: CASSLSRTGLTEAFF.

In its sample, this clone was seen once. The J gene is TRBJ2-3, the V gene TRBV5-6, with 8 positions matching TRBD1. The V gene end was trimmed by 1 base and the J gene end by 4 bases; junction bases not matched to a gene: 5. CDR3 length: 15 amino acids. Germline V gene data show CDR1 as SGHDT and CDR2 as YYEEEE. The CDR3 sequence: CASSLLPGGADTQYF. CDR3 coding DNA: TGTGCCAGCAGCTTGTTACCAGGGGGCGCAGATACGCAGTATTTT.

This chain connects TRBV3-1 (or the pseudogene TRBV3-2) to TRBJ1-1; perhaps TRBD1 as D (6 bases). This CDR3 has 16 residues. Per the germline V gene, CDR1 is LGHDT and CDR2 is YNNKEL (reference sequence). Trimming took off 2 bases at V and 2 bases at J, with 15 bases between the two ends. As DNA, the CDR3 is TGTGCCAGCAGCCAATTCGGGGGGCAGAGTAACACTGAAGCTTTCTTT. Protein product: CASSQFGGQSNTEAFF.

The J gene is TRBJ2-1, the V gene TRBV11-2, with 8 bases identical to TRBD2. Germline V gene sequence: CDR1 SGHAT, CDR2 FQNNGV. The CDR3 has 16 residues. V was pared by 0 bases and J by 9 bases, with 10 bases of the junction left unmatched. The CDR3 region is CASSLEGAGAGVEQFF. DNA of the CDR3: TGTGCCAGCAGCTTAGAAGGGGCTGGAGCGGGAGTTGAGCAGTTCTTC.